Following are 28 T cell receptor beta chains from one sample sequenced in a study of T-cell reconstitution after alpha-beta-depleted transplantation in children. The authors prepared the TCRbeta library with unique molecular identifiers. Using its own MiXCR run on the PCR reads, TCRdb lists one record per CDR3 protein. This table holds some 520,000 distinct CDR3 sequences, 32% found once. This material consisted of PBMCs from the stem cell graft donor, taken from the stem cell graft. The receptors originated from a human donor who donated a stem cell graft to a child with aplastic anemia.

The rearrangement joins TRBV24-1 to TRBJ2-7; D not certain. The CDR3 is 13 amino acids. V was shortened by 2 bases and J by 3 bases, with 7 bases between the two germline ends. Germline V gene data show CDR1 as KGHDR and CDR2 as SFDVKD. CDR3 loop: CATSDWTDYEQYF. As DNA, the CDR3 is TGTGCCACCAGTGATTGGACGGACTACGAGCAGTACTTC.

This clonotype occurred a few times. V is TRBV12-3 or TRBV12-4 and J is TRBJ2-2; 13 nucleotides align to TRBD2. The CDR3 spans 20 residues. Trimming at V came to 3 bases and at J to 0 bases, leaving 10 bases not matched to a gene. The CDR3 region is CASSLGTSGALLANTGELFF. CDR3 DNA sequence: TGTGCCAGCAGTTTGGGGACTAGCGGGGCACTTCTCGCGAACACCGGGGAGCTGTTTTTT.

The J gene is TRBJ2-1, the V gene TRBV4-3, with 14 bases lining up with TRBD2. Trimming took 1 base from V and 6 from J; bases not matched to a gene: 5. This CDR3 region has 17 residues. Germline CDR1 is LGHNA and CDR2 is YSLEER. Written as DNA, the CDR3 is TGCGCCAGCAGCCAAGCCCGGACTAGCGGGAGGCGCAATGAGCAGTTCTTC. The encoded protein is CASSQARTSGRRNEQFF.

This clonotype was seen just once. The rearrangement links TRBV7-2 to TRBJ1-1; the D gene is possibly TRBD1 (5 bases). The V gene's germline CDR1 is SGHTA and CDR2 FQGNSA. The V gene lost 5 bases and the J gene lost 5 bases, with 18 bases spanning the gap. This CDR3 has 15 residues. The CDR3 coding sequence is TGTGCCAGCAGCACAACCCGAAGCAAGGGGACTGAAGCTTTCTTT. Translating it yields CASSTTRSKGTEAFF. The complete variable domain, with remaining parts taken from reference TRBV7-2 and TRBJ1-1, reads GAGVSQSPSNKVTEKGKDVELRCDPISGHTALYWYRQSLGQGLEFLIYFQGNSAPDKSGLPSDRFSAERTGGSVSTLTIQRTQQEDSAVYLCASSTTRSKGTEAFFGQGTRLTVV.

This clonotype has just a few counts. V is TRBV27 and J is TRBJ2-7; tentatively, D is TRBD1 or TRBD2 (5 bases each). This CDR3 has 13 residues. Trimming pared 6 bases from V and 3 bases from J, leaving 12 bases between. In germline, CDR1 is MNHEY, CDR2 SMNVEV (reference sequence). CDR3 sequence: CASRRDPDYEQYF. CDR3 nucleotides: TGTGCCAGCAGGAGGGACCCAGACTACGAGCAGTACTTC.

The table lists this clonotype with a few counts. CDR3 loop: CASSPRDSWGEKLFF. CDR3 nucleotides: TGTGCCAGCAGCCCGCGGGACTCGTGGGGGGAAAAACTGTTTTTT. The V call is TRBV5-6, the J call TRBJ1-4; D is perhaps TRBD1 (5 bases). Trimming took 4 bases from V and 8 from J, leaving 18 bases between them. Looked up from germline, CDR1 is SGHDT and CDR2 is YYEEEE. The CDR3 has 15 amino acids.

The V and J genes are TRBV7-9 and TRBJ2-7, with D perhaps matching TRBD1 or TRBD2 (5 bases each). V was trimmed by 6 bases and J by 2 bases, leaving 11 bases between them. The length of the CDR3 is 13 residues. Germline values: CDR1 SEHNR, CDR2 FQNEAQ (reference sequence). In DNA, the CDR3 is TGTGCCAGCAGTCCCGGGGCCCCCTACGAGCAGTACGTC. Translating it yields CASSPGAPYEQYV.

This chain uses TRBV20-1 with TRBJ2-1, with TRBD2 matching over 9 bases. The CDR3 totals 17 residues. After removal of 4 bases from V and 1 base from J, the junction contained 11 bases not matched to a gene. CDR1 DFQATT and CDR2 SNEGSKA come from the germline V gene (reference sequence). CDR3 sequence: CSATIAGAGRSYNEQFF. In DNA, the CDR3 is TGCAGTGCTACCATAGCGGGAGCGGGGAGATCCTACAATGAGCAGTTCTTC.

V gene TRBV7-9 combines with J gene TRBJ2-7, with 8 bases aligning to TRBD1. V lost 4 bases, J lost 2 bases, and 4 bases stayed unmatched. CDR1 is SEHNR and CDR2 is FQNEAQ in the germline V gene (reference sequence). The CDR3 runs 14 residues. In DNA, the CDR3 is TGTGCCAGCAGCTCCCCAGGGGGCCCCTACGAGCAGTACTTC. Its protein is CASSSPGGPYEQYF. The full variable domain, with the rest looked up from reference TRBV7-9 and TRBJ2-7, is DTGVSQNPRHKITKRGQNVTFRCDPISEHNRLYWYRQTLGQGPEFLTYFQNEAQLEKSRLLSDRFSAERPKGSFSTLEIQRTEQGDSAMYLCASSSPGGPYEQYFGPGTRLTVT.

V is TRBV5-8 and J is TRBJ2-7; D assignment may be TRBD1 or TRBD2 (5 bases each). The CDR3 has 15 amino acids. Trimming took 7 bases from V and 4 from J, leaving 21 bases between them. Germline assignment: CDR1 SGHTS and CDR2 YDEGEE. The CDR3 reads CASQNPGQGPYEQYF. The CDR3 coding sequence is TGTGCCAGCCAAAACCCGGGGCAGGGACCATACGAGCAGTACTTC. The variable domain in full, completed from reference TRBV5-8 and TRBJ2-7, reads EAGVTQSPTHLIKTRGQQATLRCSPISGHTSVYWYQQALGLGLQFLLWYDEGEERNRGNFPPRFSGRQFPNYSSELNVNALELEDSALYLCASQNPGQGPYEQYFGPGTRLTVT.

The rearrangement joins TRBV5-4 to TRBJ2-1, with 11 bases identical to TRBD2. Germline-derived CDR1 and CDR2 are SGHNT and YYREEE (reference sequence). V was clipped by 2 bases and J by 0 bases; unmatched bases: 4. The CDR3 runs 17 residues. This CDR3 is CASSFILAGGSYNEQFF. The CDR3 DNA is TGTGCCAGCAGCTTTATTCTAGCGGGAGGCTCCTACAATGAGCAGTTCTTC.

V gene TRBV5-1 combines with J gene TRBJ2-1; D is uncertain. Germline lookup yields CDR1 SGHRS and CDR2 YFSETQ. The V and J ends lost 6 bases and 4 bases respectively, with 17 bases between them. This CDR3 spans 15 amino acids. This chain's CDR3 is CASNLNQRSYNEQFF. The CDR3 DNA reads TGCGCCAGCAACCTGAACCAGAGATCTTACAATGAGCAGTTCTTC.

This clonotype turned up a few times. The chain links TRBV24-1 to TRBJ2-1; 8 positions agree with TRBD2. The CDR3 has 13 amino acids. Germline V CDR1 and CDR2: KGHDR, SFDVKD. The V gene end was trimmed by 9 bases and the J gene end by 6 bases; junction bases not matched to a gene: 6. Written as DNA, the CDR3 is TGTGCCACCCAGCGGGAGACCCCCAATGAGCAGTTCTTC. It translates to CATQRETPNEQFF.

The chain combines TRBV7-2 with TRBJ1-1; tentatively, D is TRBD1 (5 bases). V was shortened by 2 bases and J by 0 bases, with 13 bases between the two germline ends. CDR1 is SGHTA and CDR2 is FQGNSA in the germline V gene. This CDR3 has 16 residues. CDR3 DNA sequence: TGTGCCAGCAGCTTACCCAGGGCCGATGTGAACACTGAAGCTTTCTTT. It specifies CASSLPRADVNTEAFF. Full variable domain (missing parts from reference TRBV7-2 and TRBJ1-1): GAGVSQSPSNKVTEKGKDVELRCDPISGHTALYWYRQSLGQGLEFLIYFQGNSAPDKSGLPSDRFSAERTGGSVSTLTIQRTQQEDSAVYLCASSLPRADVNTEAFFGQGTRLTVV.

The chain carries TRBV3-1 and TRBJ1-1; 9 nucleotides line up with TRBD1. V lost 4 bases to trimming and J lost 4 bases; unmatched junction nucleotides: 7. This CDR3 contains 15 residues. CDR1 is LGHDT, CDR2 YNNKEL, per germline (reference sequence). The CDR3 protein is CASSRRGTGFTEAFF. As DNA, the CDR3 is TGTGCCAGCAGCCGGCGCGGGACAGGGTTCACTGAAGCTTTCTTT.

This clonotype was observed a handful of times. The chain recombines TRBV6-1 with TRBJ1-5, with D unresolved. There are 15 residues in the CDR3. Germline V gene sequence: CDR1 MNHNS, CDR2 SASEGT. Trimming removed 2 bases from V and 4 bases from J, with 12 bases in between. The CDR3 DNA is TGTGCCAGCAGTGAAAGGAAAGAATCAAATCAGCCCCAGCATTTT. Protein: CASSERKESNQPQHF.

This rearrangement joins TRBV7-8 to TRBJ2-1; 8 bases are shared with TRBD1. Germline values: CDR1 SGHVS, CDR2 FQNEAQ. This CDR3 contains 15 residues. J was trimmed by 3 bases and V by 3 bases; bases with no gene match: 4. CDR3 amino acids: CASSFDRGVYNEQFF. CDR3 DNA sequence: TGTGCCAGCAGCTTCGACAGGGGAGTCTACAATGAGCAGTTCTTC.

This clonotype has just a few counts. The V and J genes are TRBV20-1 and TRBJ2-4, with D maybe TRBD2 (5 bases). Germline V gene data show CDR1 as DFQATT and CDR2 as SNEGSKA (reference sequence). CDR3 size: 15 residues. V shed 3 bases and J shed 0 bases, with 12 bases lying between them. The CDR3 protein is CSARDSILAKNIQYF. CDR3 DNA sequence: TGCAGTGCTAGGGACTCCATTTTAGCCAAAAACATTCAGTACTTC.

The chain is built from TRBV3-1 and TRBJ1-2; 7 bases fit TRBD1. The CDR3 contains 15 residues. Trimming cost V 1 base and J 0 bases; bases outside gene matches: 2. Germline assignment: CDR1 LGHDT and CDR2 YNNKEL (reference sequence). The CDR3 DNA is TGTGCCAGCAGCCAAGCGGGACAGACTAACTATGGCTACACCTTC. Translated: CASSQAGQTNYGYTF.

The rearrangement joins TRBV15 to TRBJ1-6; a possible D gene is TRBD1 (5 bases). Germline CDR1 LNHNV, CDR2 YYDKDF (reference sequence). The V end lost 3 bases, the J end lost 8 bases, and 20 bases lay between the germline ends. The CDR3 is 17 residues long. CDR3 residues: CATSSKAETGPDSPLHF. CDR3 nucleotide sequence: TGTGCCACCAGCAGTAAAGCCGAAACAGGCCCGGATTCACCCCTCCACTTT.

In its sample, this clonotype was seen a few times. The chain combines TRBV20-1 with TRBJ2-7, with 9 bases that match TRBD1. The CDR3 is made up of 12 amino acids. V lost 6 bases to trimming and J lost 5 bases; unmatched junction nucleotides: 5. CDR1 is DFQATT and CDR2 is SNEGSKA in the germline V gene (reference sequence). The CDR3 protein is CSARRQGDEQYV. In DNA, the CDR3 is TGCAGTGCGAGACGACAGGGGGACGAGCAGTACGTC.

The chain is built from TRBV5-4 and TRBJ2-7; 7 bases match TRBD1. CDR3 length equals 15 residues. The J segment lost 0 bases and the V segment lost 0 bases, leaving 3 bases of the junction unmatched. Germline V gives CDR1 SGHNT, CDR2 YYREEE (reference sequence). CDR3 residues: CASSLDGTVSYEQYV. The CDR3 DNA reads as TGTGCCAGCAGCTTGGACGGGACAGTCTCCTACGAGCAGTACGTC.

This clonotype was recorded a few times. This sequence joins TRBV12-3 or TRBV12-4 and TRBJ1-2; weak D call: TRBD1 (6 bases). V lost 5 bases and J lost 7, with 14 bases in between. This CDR3 has 13 amino acids. The CDR3 DNA reads TGTGCCAGCAGTCAAGGACAGCGTGGTGGCTACACCTTC. Its translation is CASSQGQRGGYTF.

The CDR3 DNA follows: TGTGCCAGCATACGAAGCGGGAGCACAGATACGCAGTATTTT. Translation gives CASIRSGSTDTQYF. The rearrangement uses TRBV6-1 and TRBJ2-3, with D perhaps matching TRBD2 (6 bases). This CDR3 spans 14 amino acids. The V and J ends lost 7 bases and 0 bases respectively, with 11 bases between them. Looked up from germline, CDR1 is MNHNS and CDR2 is SASEGT.

In this sample, this clonotype turned up a few times. This sequence joins TRBV5-8 and TRBJ2-1; 9 nucleotides line up with TRBD2. The CDR3 consists of 15 residues. Germline trimming cut 1 base from V and 8 bases from J; bases unmatched to any gene: 7. From germline, CDR1 is SGHTS and CDR2 YDEGEE. The CDR3 DNA reads TGTGCCAGCAGCTTGCTTGCGGGAGGGCCTTATGAGCAGTTCTTC. Amino acids: CASSLLAGGPYEQFF.

This clonotype was recorded only once. At one end the junction does not follow the germline gene, possibly because of a read error. The rearrangement links TRBV25-1 to TRBJ1-2, with 7 bases identical to TRBD1. The CDR3 loop spans 13 amino acids. Germline-derived CDR1 and CDR2 are MGHDK and SYGVNS. The CDR3 sequence is CASSAGGRGREEF. The CDR3 DNA follows: TGTGCCAGCAGTGCAGGGGGTAGGGGGCGCGAGGAGTTC.

This clonotype was counted between two and nine times. V and J are TRBV18 and TRBJ2-1, with D possibly matching TRBD1 (6 bases). CDR3 length: 14 residues. Germline V gene data show CDR1 as KGHSH and CDR2 as LQKENI. Deletions cut 7 bases from V and 9 bases from J, with 19 bases between. The CDR3 region has the DNA TGTGCCAGCTTTGCGTCAGGGGCCGTGGGTGAGCAGTTCTTC. Translation gives CASFASGAVGEQFF.

The chain has TRBV6-2 or TRBV6-3 and TRBJ1-2, with no clear D. Germline assignment: CDR1 MNHEY and CDR2 SVGEGT. V was clipped by 6 bases and J by 8 bases, with 16 bases between them. This CDR3 comprises 13 residues. In nucleotides, the CDR3 is TGTGCCAGCAGGGCCACCGCGGTGGAGGGCTACACCTTC. Residues: CASRATAVEGYTF.